The sequence of this T cell receptor beta chain was determined in a study of CD8 T cells in ankylosing spondylitis. MiXCR, run by TCRdb on the 5' RACE reads, gives a single entry per CDR3 protein. The sample holds roughly 180,000 distinct CDR3 sequences, roughly 13% seen once. This clonotype was seen ten or more times. The germline V and J ends were trimmed by 6 bases and 0 bases, with 12 bases remaining between them. Germline values: CDR1 MNHNS, CDR2 SASEGT. The CDR3 spans 15 residues. The chain carries TRBV6-1 and TRBJ2-1; D assignment may be TRBD1 or TRBD2 (6 bases each). Sequencing was carried out using blood, either unsorted or a sorted T cell fraction (not recorded which). The receptor comes from a female donor with ankylosing spondylitis or in good health (not recorded which). The CDR3 DNA is TGTGCCAGCAGCCCCCCGGGGGCCTCCTACAATGAGCAGTTCTTC. This codes for CASSPPGASYNEQFF.